This is a list of T cell receptor beta chains from one sample in a study of CD4 T cells in relation to SARS-CoV-2 and coronaviruses. No antigen has been assigned to these receptors. Profiled with immunoSEQ multiplex PCR; TCRdb holds only in-frame clones, not every one. Altogether over 25,000 clones are present, 75% being singletons, with the ten largest covering 10% to 15%. Sequenced: CD4+ T cells from PBMCs, cultured in vitro. These receptors all come from a human donor in good health. The CDR3 runs from the conserved cysteine through the conserved F or W. D genes are given only for firm matches. Not all rows give a size; the values are once, few, many and, for expanded clones, a class.

V gene,D gene,CDR3 length,J gene,clone size,CDR3 DNA,CDR3 protein
TRBV4-1,-,15,TRBJ1-3,-,TGCGCCAGCAGCCGTCCCGGAAGCTCTGGAAACACCATATATTTT,CASSRPGSSGNTIYF
TRBV7-2,-,13,TRBJ1-4,few,TGTGCCAGCAGCTTCGCGGGGGATGAAAAACTGTTTTTT,CASSFAGDEKLFF
TRBV11-2,TRBD1,16,TRBJ1-2,-,TGTGCCAGCAGCTTTCCGACAGGGGGCCGAAACTATGGCTACACCTTC,CASSFPTGGRNYGYTF
TRBV19,TRBD1,16,TRBJ1-2,-,TGTGCCAGTAGCCCCGGGACAGGGGAGAAAAACTATGGCTACACCTTC,CASSPGTGEKNYGYTF
TRBV15,-,16,TRBJ1-4,-,TGTGCCACCAGCAGAGATTACGGGGGGCAGAGTGAAAAACTGTTTTTT,CATSRDYGGQSEKLFF
TRBV5-6,TRBD2,17,TRBJ2-3,-,TGTGCCAGCAGCTTGTATGAAGCGGGGGGGCCCACAGATACGCAGTATTTT,CASSLYEAGGPTDTQYF
TRBV13,-,14,TRBJ2-7,-,TGTGCCAGCAGCTACGACAGAAGCTCCTACGAGCAGTACTTC,CASSYDRSSYEQYF
TRBV6-2/TRBV6-3,TRBD2,14,TRBJ2-5,-,TGTGCCAGCAGCTTTAGCGGGGCCGGGGCAACCCAGTACTTC,CASSFSGAGATQYF
TRBV18,TRBD1,16,TRBJ2-1,-,TGTGCCAGCTCACCACCGTTAGGGACAGGGGGCAATGAGCAGTTCTTC,CASSPPLGTGGNEQFF
TRBV4-1,-,13,TRBJ2-3,once,TGCGCCAGCAGCCAAGTTTGGTCAGATACGCAGTATTTT,CASSQVWSDTQYF
TRBV3-1/TRBV3-2,-,15,TRBJ1-3,-,TGTGCCAGCAGCTCCGACAGACTCTCTGGAAACACCATATATTTT,CASSSDRLSGNTIYF
TRBV5-4,-,16,TRBJ2-2,-,TGTGCCAGCAGCTTGATCGGTGGAGGTACCACCGGGGAGCTGTTTTTT,CASSLIGGGTTGELFF
TRBV30,-,13,TRBJ2-3,-,TGTGCCTGGAGTGCTACCCTATGGGTAACGCAGTATTTT,CAWSATLWVTQYF
TRBV10-3,TRBD2,14,TRBJ2-7,-,TGTGCCATCAGCCCGGGGCTAGCGGTATACGAGCAGTACTTC,CAISPGLAVYEQYF
TRBV4-3,TRBD1,13,TRBJ1-6,-,TGCGCCAGCAGCCAGGGACAGGGGGGGCCCCTCCACTTT,CASSQGQGGPLHF
TRBV19,TRBD2,16,TRBJ2-1,-,TGTGCCAGTAGTGGACGACTAGCGGGCGGGTACAATGAGCAGTTCTTC,CASSGRLAGGYNEQFF
TRBV9,TRBD2,13,TRBJ2-1,-,TGTGCCAGCGGGCGGGAGGCCTACAATGAGCAGTTCTTC,CASGREAYNEQFF
TRBV21-1,-,12,TRBJ1-2,few,TGTGCCAGCAGCACCAGGGGAGGCGGCTACACCTTC,CASSTRGGGYTF
TRBV19,TRBD1,14,TRBJ1-1,-,TGTGCCAGTAGGACCCAGGGGGCTGGGACTGAAGCTTTCTTT,CASRTQGAGTEAFF
TRBV28,-,14,TRBJ1-2,-,TGTGCCAGCAGTTTAACGAACAGGGTTTACGGCTACACCTTC,CASSLTNRVYGYTF
TRBV2,TRBD1,15,TRBJ2-7,-,TGTGCCAGCAGTAGAGTACCCGGACAGGGTTACGAGCAGTACTTC,CASSRVPGQGYEQYF
TRBV19,-,13,TRBJ2-3,few,TGTGCCAGTGCGGGACTTGCGGCAGATACGCAGTATTTT,CASAGLAADTQYF
TRBV6-2/TRBV6-3,TRBD2,14,TRBJ2-3,-,TGTGCCAGCAGTAGCGGGACCTACACAGATACGCAGTATTTT,CASSSGTYTDTQYF
TRBV2,TRBD2,14,TRBJ2-5,-,TGTGCCAGCAACCCGGGACTAGCTGGCGAGACCCAGTACTTC,CASNPGLAGETQYF
TRBV5-1,-,15,TRBJ1-1,-,TGCGCCAGCACCGCGACGGGAGGGTTGAACACTGAAGCTTTCTTT,CASTATGGLNTEAFF
TRBV9,TRBD2,18,TRBJ2-1,-,TGTGCCAGCAGCGTAACTAGCGGGGGCCCAACTTCCTACAATGAGCAGTTCTTC,CASSVTSGGPTSYNEQFF
TRBV5-1,TRBD2,17,TRBJ2-2,-,TGCGCCAGCACTACCGCCGGGGCGGGACTAAACACCGGGGAGCTGTTTTTT,CASTTAGAGLNTGELFF
TRBV9,-,13,TRBJ2-3,-,TGTGCCAGCAGCCCCATGGTGGGGGATACGCAGTATTTT,CASSPMVGDTQYF
TRBV6-5,-,15,TRBJ2-1,-,TGTGCCAGCGCCGGAGGGTGGAGCTCCTACAATGAGCAGTTCTTC,CASAGGWSSYNEQFF
TRBV7-9,-,13,TRBJ1-1,once,TGTGCCAGCAGCTTCGTCCGGGACACTGAAGCTTTCTTT,CASSFVRDTEAFF
TRBV3-1/TRBV3-2,-,15,TRBJ1-1,-,TGTGCCAGCAGCCAAGAAGGCTCCTGGGGCACTGAAGCTTTCTTT,CASSQEGSWGTEAFF
TRBV5-1,TRBD2,17,TRBJ2-5,-,TGCGCCAGCAGCAGGGGGACTAGCGGGAGGACGGGAGAGACCCAGTACTTC,CASSRGTSGRTGETQYF
TRBV5-4,TRBD1,13,TRBJ2-5,-,TGTGCCAGCAGCTCCGGGACAGAAGAGACCCAGTACTTC,CASSSGTEETQYF
TRBV29-1,-,14,TRBJ2-5,-,TGCAGCGTTGAAGGGTACAAGGACCGGGAGACCCAGTACTTC,CSVEGYKDRETQYF
TRBV5-4,-,15,TRBJ2-3,-,TGTGCCAGCAGGCCGGGGGGCGGGGACCTGTATACGCAGTATTTT,CASRPGGGDLYTQYF
TRBV5-5,-,14,TRBJ2-5,-,TGTGCCAGCAGCTTGTTGACAGCCCAAGAGACCCAGTACTTC,CASSLLTAQETQYF
TRBV21-1,-,15,TRBJ2-7,-,TGTGCCAGCAGCAAAGCGGACGGCACCACGGGCGAGCAGTACTTC,CASSKADGTTGEQYF
TRBV18,TRBD1,15,TRBJ1-1,-,TGTGCCAGCTCACCGCGACAGGGCCAGAACACTGAAGCTTTCTTT,CASSPRQGQNTEAFF
TRBV5-1,TRBD2,16,TRBJ2-5,-,TGCGCCAGCAAAGAACAGGGACTAGCGGAACAAGAGACCCAGTACTTC,CASKEQGLAEQETQYF
TRBV3-1/TRBV3-2,TRBD2,14,TRBJ2-5,once,TGTGCCAGCAGCCAGCGGGGGGGCCAAGAGACCCAGTACTTC,CASSQRGGQETQYF
TRBV6-5,-,13,TRBJ2-4,-,TGTGCCAGCAGCCGTAGTGTAGTGGACATTCAGTACTTC,CASSRSVVDIQYF
TRBV1,-,17,TRBJ1-3,-,TGCACCAGCAGCCAGAGGGGGGACGTAAGCTCTGGAAACACCATATATTTT,CTSSQRGDVSSGNTIYF
TRBV29-1,TRBD1,16,TRBJ1-1,-,TGCAGCGTTGTACCAGGGACAGGGAATATTGACACTGAAGCTTTCTTT,CSVVPGTGNIDTEAFF
TRBV4-3,TRBD2,16,TRBJ2-3,-,TGCGCCAGCAGCCGAGAACTAGCGGAGCGCACAGATACGCAGTATTTT,CASSRELAERTDTQYF
TRBV29-1,TRBD1,13,TRBJ1-2,-,TGCAGCGTTGAAGATCTGACAGGGTATGGCTACACCTTC,CSVEDLTGYGYTF
TRBV5-5,TRBD1,17,TRBJ1-5,-,TGTGCCAGCAGCGGAGGACAGGCTCCTAATAGCAATCAGCCCCAGCATTTT,CASSGGQAPNSNQPQHF
TRBV4-3,-,16,TRBJ1-1,-,TGCGCCAGCAGCCAAGATCTCGGGACATCCTTCACTGAAGCTTTCTTT,CASSQDLGTSFTEAFF
TRBV7-8,-,12,TRBJ2-7,-,TGTGCCAGCAGCACTACAGGCTACGAGCAGTACTTC,CASSTTGYEQYF
TRBV4-1,-,19,TRBJ2-7,-,TGCGCCAGCAGCCAAGATCGCACTCTTCACGTACCGACCTCCTACGAGCAGTACTTC,CASSQDRTLHVPTSYEQYF
TRBV27,TRBD1,17,TRBJ1-6,-,TGTGCCAGCAGTTCGACTATCTCCTCAGGGGGCAATTCACCCCTCCACTTT,CASSSTISSGGNSPLHF